This T cell receptor beta chain was recorded in a study of breast tumors, draining lymph nodes, adjacent tissues. TCRdb re-derived calls from the multiplex PCR reads in MiXCR, one entry per CDR3 protein. The sample comprises about 63,000 distinct CDR3 sequences, around three fifths of which are singletons, and roughly 19% rests with the top ten. General study results and limits: That most tumor T cells come from lymph nodes remained unproven. Tumors had less TCR diversity than lymph nodes, more than nontumor tissue. Luminal-like breast cancer showed significantly higher tumor–nontumor repertoire similarity than basal-like.

As concerns this clonotype: Its antigen is as yet unknown.

This CDR3 is 13 amino acids long. CDR1 is GTSNPN, CDR2 SVGIG, per germline (reference sequence). Between the trimmed V and J ends, which lost 8 bases and 2 bases, there was a span of 15 bases. Material: breast tumor tissue. J is TRBJ1-1 and V is TRBV30; unclear D gene. The sequence was collected from a female donor with breast cancer. Some clones in this sample may be carry-over from other donors' samples. The CDR3 spells CARKEGSNTEAFF. CDR3 DNA sequence: TGTGCCAGGAAGGAGGGTTCTAACACTGAAGCTTTCTTT.